These T cell receptor beta chains were read from a single sample in a study of T cell repertoires in cytomegalovirus infection. TCRdb independently ran MiXCR on the reads; one entry per CDR3 protein. The data contain approximately 310,000 distinct CDR3 sequences, 20% to 25% of them singletons. Their antigens remain unidentified. The sample here was cultured PBMCs, taken from culture after CMV antigen stimulation. The receptor set was obtained from a human donor in good health (CMV status not recorded). Some clones in this sample may be carry-over from other donors' samples. Both conserved end residues are part of each CDR3. The order of the fields is J gene, D gene, V gene, clone size, CDR3 DNA, CDR3 protein. A D gene is named only where the DNA matches it firmly. The size field is filled for only some rows; it gives once, few, many or a size class.

TRBJ2-7,-,TRBV7-8,-,TGTGCCAGCAGCGCAACCCGGGGAATGGGGGAGCAGTACTTC,CASSATRGMGEQYF
TRBJ2-1,TRBD1,TRBV7-2,few,TGTGCCAGCAGCTTCGCGGACAGGGCATACAATGAGCAGTTCTTC,CASSFADRAYNEQFF
TRBJ2-3,TRBD2,TRBV12-3/TRBV12-4,many,TGTGCCAGCAGTTTGAGGACTAGCGGGAGGGTGGCAGATACGCAGTATTTT,CASSLRTSGRVADTQYF
TRBJ2-7,-,TRBV7-2,few,TGTGCCAGCAGTCCAGCGGTAACCTACGAGCAGTACTTC,CASSPAVTYEQYF
TRBJ2-1,TRBD2,TRBV3-1,-,TGTGCCAGCAGCCAAGGGGGAGGGACTCACTACAATGAGCAGTTCTTC,CASSQGGGTHYNEQFF
TRBJ2-7,-,TRBV7-2,many,TGTGCCAGCAGCTTAGATTCCGTGAGCTACGAGCAGTACTTC,CASSLDSVSYEQYF
TRBJ2-1,TRBD2,TRBV7-3,few,TGTGCCAGCAGCATACTAGCGGGACCCTCTGATGAGCAGTTCTTC,CASSILAGPSDEQFF
TRBJ2-3,-,TRBV7-2,many,TGTGCCAGCAGCTTAGCGATAGGAATGGGCACAGATACGCAGTATTTT,CASSLAIGMGTDTQYF
TRBJ2-1,TRBD1,TRBV28,few,TGTGCCAGCAGTCCGAACCCTTGGGACAGGGAGATGGATGAGCAGTTCTTC,CASSPNPWDREMDEQFF
TRBJ1-1,-,TRBV7-2,few,TGTGCCAGCAGCACCCGTACAGAGAACACTGAAGCTTTCTTT,CASSTRTENTEAFF
TRBJ2-1,-,TRBV5-1,once,TGCGCCAGCAGCTTGGATGCGGGGTATACTAACAATGAGCAGTTCTTC,CASSLDAGYTNNEQFF
TRBJ2-2,TRBD1,TRBV10-3,many,TGTGCCATCACCAAGGGGACAGATACGAACACCGGGGAGCTGTTTTTT,CAITKGTDTNTGELFF
TRBJ2-7,-,TRBV27,-,TGTGCCAGCACGGACAGCCTATCCTACGAGCAGTACTTC,CASTDSLSYEQYF
TRBJ1-3,TRBD1,TRBV12-3/TRBV12-4,many,TGTGCCAGCAGTTTACAGGGGGCTGGAAACACCATATATTTT,CASSLQGAGNTIYF
TRBJ1-1,-,TRBV30,-,TGTGCCTGGAGTCGAATGCGGACGGCGGGTGGAGCTTTCTTT,CAWSRMRTAGGAFF
TRBJ2-3,TRBD2,TRBV11-2,-,TGTGCCAGCAGCCTAGAACTAGCGGGAGTAAAAGATACGCAGTATTTT,CASSLELAGVKDTQYF
TRBJ1-6,TRBD1,TRBV7-2,-,TGTGCCAGCAGCTCGGGACAGGGGGCATCCTATAATTCACCCCTCCACTTT,CASSSGQGASYNSPLHF
TRBJ2-1,-,TRBV29-1,-,TGCAGCGCTGCGCACAATGAGCAGTTCTTC,CSAAHNEQFF
TRBJ2-5,TRBD1,TRBV7-8,few,TGTGCCAGCAGCTTAGGTCGCAGGGGGTTGGAGACCCAGTACTTC,CASSLGRRGLETQYF
TRBJ2-5,TRBD2,TRBV20-1,many,TGCAGTGCTAGACCTTCTAGCGGACAAGAGACCCAGTACTTC,CSARPSSGQETQYF
TRBJ2-5,TRBD2,TRBV12-3/TRBV12-4,few,TGTGCCAGCAGACCAACGGGAGGAGGAGAGACCCAGTACTTC,CASRPTGGGETQYF
TRBJ1-2,-,TRBV14,-,TGTGCCAGCAGCCAAGATGCAGGCAGAACTTATGGCTACACCTTC,CASSQDAGRTYGYTF
TRBJ2-3,-,TRBV7-2,many,TGTGCCAGCAGCAATAGACAGCCTAGCACAGATACGCAGTATTTT,CASSNRQPSTDTQYF
TRBJ2-1,TRBD2,TRBV7-2,few,TGTGCCAGCAGCGGACTAGCGGGAGAAGACAATGAGCAGTTCTTC,CASSGLAGEDNEQFF
TRBJ2-5,TRBD2,TRBV6-2/TRBV6-3,many,TGTGCCAGCAAGGGGACTAGCGGGATTGAGACCCAGTACTTC,CASKGTSGIETQYF
TRBJ1-1,TRBD1,TRBV7-9,many,TGTGCCAGCAGCCGCGACAGGGGGGAAACTTCAGGGAACACTGAAGCTTTCTTT,CASSRDRGETSGNTEAFF
TRBJ2-3,-,TRBV6-1,many,TGTGCCAGCAGACCAGTCATGGGGACACCCGGCACAGATACGCAGTATTTT,CASRPVMGTPGTDTQYF